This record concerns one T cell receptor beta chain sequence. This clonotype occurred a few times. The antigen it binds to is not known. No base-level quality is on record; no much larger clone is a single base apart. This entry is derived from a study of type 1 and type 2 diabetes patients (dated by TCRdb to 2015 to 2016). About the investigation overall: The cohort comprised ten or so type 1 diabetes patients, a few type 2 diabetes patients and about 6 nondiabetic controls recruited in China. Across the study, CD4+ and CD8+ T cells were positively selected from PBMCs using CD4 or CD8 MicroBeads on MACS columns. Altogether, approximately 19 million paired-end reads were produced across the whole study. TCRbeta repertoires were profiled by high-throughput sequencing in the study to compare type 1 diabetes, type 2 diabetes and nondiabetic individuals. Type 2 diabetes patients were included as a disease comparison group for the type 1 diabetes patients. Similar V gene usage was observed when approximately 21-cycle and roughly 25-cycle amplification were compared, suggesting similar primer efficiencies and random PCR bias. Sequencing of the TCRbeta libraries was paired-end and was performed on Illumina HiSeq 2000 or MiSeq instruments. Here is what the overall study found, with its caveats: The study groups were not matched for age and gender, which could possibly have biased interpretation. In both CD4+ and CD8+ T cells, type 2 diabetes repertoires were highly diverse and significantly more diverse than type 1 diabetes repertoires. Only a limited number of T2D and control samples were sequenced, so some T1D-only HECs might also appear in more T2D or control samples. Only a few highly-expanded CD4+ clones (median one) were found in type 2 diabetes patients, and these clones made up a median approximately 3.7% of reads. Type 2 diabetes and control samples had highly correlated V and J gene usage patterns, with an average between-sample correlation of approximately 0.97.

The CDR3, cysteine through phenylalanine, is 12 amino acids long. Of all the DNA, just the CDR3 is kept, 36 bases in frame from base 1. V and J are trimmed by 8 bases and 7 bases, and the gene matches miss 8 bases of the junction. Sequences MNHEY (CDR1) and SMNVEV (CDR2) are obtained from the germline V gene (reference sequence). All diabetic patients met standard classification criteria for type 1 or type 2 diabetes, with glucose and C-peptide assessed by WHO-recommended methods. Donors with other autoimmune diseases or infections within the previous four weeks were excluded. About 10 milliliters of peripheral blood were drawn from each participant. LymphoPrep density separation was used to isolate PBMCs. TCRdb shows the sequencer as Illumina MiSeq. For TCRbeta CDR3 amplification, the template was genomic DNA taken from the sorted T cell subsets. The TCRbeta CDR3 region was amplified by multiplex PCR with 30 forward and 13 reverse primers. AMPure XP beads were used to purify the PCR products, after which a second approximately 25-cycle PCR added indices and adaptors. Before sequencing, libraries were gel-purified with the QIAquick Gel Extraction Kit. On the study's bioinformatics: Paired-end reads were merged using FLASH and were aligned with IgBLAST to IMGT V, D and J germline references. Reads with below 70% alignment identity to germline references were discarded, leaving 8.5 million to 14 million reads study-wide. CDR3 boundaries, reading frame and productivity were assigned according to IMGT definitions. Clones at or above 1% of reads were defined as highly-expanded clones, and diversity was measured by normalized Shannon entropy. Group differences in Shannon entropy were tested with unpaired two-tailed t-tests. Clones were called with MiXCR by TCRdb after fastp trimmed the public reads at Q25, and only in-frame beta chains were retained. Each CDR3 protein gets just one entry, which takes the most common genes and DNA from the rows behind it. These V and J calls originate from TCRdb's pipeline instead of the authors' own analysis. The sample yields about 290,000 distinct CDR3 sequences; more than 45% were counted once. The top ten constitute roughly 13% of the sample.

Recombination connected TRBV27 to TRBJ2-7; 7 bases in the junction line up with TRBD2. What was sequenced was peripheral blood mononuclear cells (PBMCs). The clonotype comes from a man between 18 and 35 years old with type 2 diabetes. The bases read TGTGCCAGCGGGACTACGTCTCGGGAGCAGTACTTC. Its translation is CASGTTSREQYF.